Included here is one T cell receptor (beta chain) sequence, with context. In this sample, this clone turned up many times. Its cognate antigen has yet to be identified. Base quality data are lacking; no much larger clone is found one base away. Using the deep immunoSEQ assay, TCR CDR3 regions were amplified from genomic DNA by multiplex PCR. Extracted genomic DNA from each cell subset was distributed evenly across all wells of several immunoSEQ 96-well plates, and each plate was treated as a replicate. For unsorted PBMC, each replicate PCR was loaded with 250 to 300 ng genomic DNA, equivalent to about 30,000 T cell genomes. Ten immunoSEQ deep assay plates were used to sequence unsorted PBMC genomic DNA. Purified libraries were measured with a Qubit 3.0 fluorometer, size-checked on a Bioanalyzer 2100, and measured again with the KAPA Library Quantification kit. Each immunoSEQ 96-well plate was sequenced on its own single-read 150-cycle Illumina NextSeq 550 flow cell. Under the source paper's analysis protocol: Because the immunoSEQ output included only junctional sequences and no quality scores, the filtering could not be the same as the filtering used for full-length reads. To assign V/J genes and CDR3, sequences were annotated using PyIR, a Python wrapper for IgBLAST v1.9, with IMGT germline references. Reads were filtered out if the reads had weak V/J assignments (E-value above 1e-6), no CDR3, stop codons, out-of-frame junctions, or ambiguous translated residues. A V3J clonotype was defined by an identical inferred V gene, J gene, and CDR3 amino acid sequence. Percentage overlap between repertoires was calculated by dividing the number of shared unique clonotypes by the size of the smaller repertoire. Repertoire richness was assessed with RTK rarefaction, the Chao1 estimator, and Recon v2.1 estimates of unobserved clonotypes. In its TCRdb copy, this immuneACCESS table keeps in-frame sequences only and misses some clones. Where compared with another copy, unresolved V genes explain less than half of these, and the others have no known cause. The V and J calls and the clone size are those of that table, but D and trimming were determined from the DNA. The sample has roughly 510,000 clones on record, roughly 79% of them singletons. Jointly, the top ten make up 12% of the sample.

These data come from a study of shared clonotypes between healthy human individuals (dated by TCRdb to the early 2020s). Describing the broader study: The cohort included a few men and a couple of women between 18 and 49 years of age. The study deeply sequenced blood TCR repertoires of about 5 healthy adults to estimate repertoire size and the extent of clonotype sharing between individuals. Libraries were prepared and TCR repertoires were sequenced by different laboratories using diverse techniques, in order to increase sequencing depth and limit assay-specific biases. Per donor, leukapheresis produced somewhere between about 0.85 and 9.5 billion PBMCs.

Overall study outcomes, separate from this receptor: Only blood was sampled, and tissue TCR repertoires likely differ from those in blood. Because the study included only a small number of donors, the genetic and exposure-history diversity represented was limited. Pairwise subsampling led to the expectation that sequencing depth would affect the degree of clonotype sharing among donors.

The CDR3 spans 13 residues, from the cysteine through the phenylalanine. Here the CDR3 DNA is all that survives: 39 bases in frame from base 1. Trimming removed 5 bases from V and 5 bases from J, leaving 12 bases between the germline ends. CDR1 and CDR2, per the germline V gene (reference sequence), are LNHDA and SQIVND. The donors were healthy, HIV-negative adults with no recently reported acute infections or vaccinations. Every donor was a Caucasian adult residing in Nashville, Tennessee, USA. For unsorted samples, around 90 million PBMCs were counted, and genomic DNA was extracted using the QIAamp DNA Blood Mini kit. After blood collection by leukapheresis, PBMCs were isolated using Ficoll-Histopaque density gradient centrifugation and then cryopreserved in the vapor phase of liquid nitrogen.

This clonotype was obtained from a woman aged 40 to 49 in good health. Some clones in this sample may be carry-over from other donors' samples. Material: PBMCs. The V and J genes are TRBV19 and TRBJ2-5, and perhaps TRBD1 as D gene, on 5 matching bases. The bases are TGTGCCAGTAGTGTGGGGCAAGGGGAGACCCAGTACTTC. It codes for CASSVGQGETQYF.